This T cell receptor beta chain was recorded in a study of monozygotic twins with inflammatory bowel disease. TCR libraries each used about 3.5 ug of total RNA. Following a re-call of the 5' RACE reads, TCRdb has one entry per CDR3 protein and lacks DNA. Reported are around 380,000 distinct CDR3 sequences; the ten largest clones contain about 2.3%. Study results and limitations: No separation of different T cell subtypes was possible. IBD patients showed reduced TCRbeta diversity (inverse Simpson) versus healthy co-twins. Other individuals had fewer clonotypes in common with IBD patients than with healthy twins, especially with disease activity.

Worth noting for this clonotype: Its target is not known.

Sequencing was carried out using blood. This TCR was sampled from a human donor with ulcerative colitis or Crohn's disease, or a healthy co-twin of an affected twin (not recorded which).

The CDR3 spells CASSLDWNEKLFF. The rearrangement joins TRBV7-2 to TRBJ1-4. This CDR3 contains 13 residues. Germline values: CDR1 SGHTA, CDR2 FQGNSA.